This TCR beta chain was profiled in a study of shared clonotypes between healthy human individuals (dated by TCRdb to 2020 to 2022). Background for the entire study: The cohort comprised a couple of women and a few men aged 18 to 49 years. To increase sequencing depth and limit assay-specific biases, TCR repertoire library preparation and sequencing were carried out by different laboratories using diverse techniques. For each donor, CD4 naive and CD4 memory were each run on three plates, CD8 naive on two plates, and CD8 memory on one plate. Per donor, leukapheresis produced somewhere between about 0.94 and 10 billion PBMCs. To estimate repertoire size and how much clonotypes are shared between individuals, the study performed deep sequencing of blood TCR repertoires from a few healthy adults.

Measured from the cysteine to the phenylalanine, the CDR3 is 12 residues long. The DNA shown is the 36-base CDR3, in frame from base 1. The germline V gene gives CDR1 as MDHEN and CDR2 as SYDVKM. V loses 3 bases, J loses 4 bases, and the germline ends lie 6 bases apart. As concerns this clone: Its antigen target is currently unknown. The sample holds no much larger clone one base away, and base qualities are not on file. Additional DNA sequences in this sample encode the identical CDR3.

CD8 naive samples were obtained by positive selection for CCR7 among CD45RO-negative cells, yielding a CD45RA+CCR7+ population from which TemRA cells were excluded. Donors were healthy HIV-negative adults with no recently reported acute infections or vaccinations. All donors were Caucasian adults living in Nashville, Tennessee, USA. After blood collection by leukapheresis, PBMCs were isolated using Ficoll-Histopaque density gradient centrifugation and then cryopreserved in the vapor phase of liquid nitrogen. Analytical flow cytometry was used to check the purity and quantity of each magnetically sorted T cell population. Genomic DNA was isolated from each sorted fraction and quantified by UV absorbance on a Nanodrop 2000c. TCR CDR3 regions were amplified from genomic DNA by multiplex PCR using the deep immunoSEQ assay. For each cell subset, the extracted genomic DNA was distributed evenly across all wells of several immunoSEQ 96-well plates, and each plate served as one replicate. For sorted subsets, 150 to 200 ng genomic DNA, equal to about 30,000 T cell genomes, was loaded into each replicate PCR. Purified libraries were quantified with a Qubit 3.0 fluorometer, sized on a Bioanalyzer 2100, and re-quantified with the KAPA Library Quantification kit. Every immunoSEQ 96-well plate was sequenced on a separate single-read 150-cycle Illumina NextSeq 550 flow cell. The original pipeline was this. The immunoSEQ output contained only junctional sequences without quality scores, so filtering could not match that applied to full-length reads. To assign V/J genes and CDR3, sequences were annotated against IMGT germline references using PyIR, a Python wrapper for IgBLAST v1.9. Reads were filtered out if the reads had weak V/J assignments (E-value above 1e-6), no CDR3, stop codons, out-of-frame junctions, or ambiguous translated residues. A V3J clonotype was defined by an identical inferred V gene, J gene, and CDR3 amino acid sequence. Percentage overlap between repertoires was calculated by dividing the number of shared unique clonotypes by the size of the smaller repertoire. Three approaches were used to assess repertoire richness: RTK rarefaction, the Chao1 estimator, and Recon v2.1 estimates of unobserved clonotypes. For all TCRbeta clonotypes obtained by the gDNA method from four donors, generation probabilities were computed with OLGA. What TCRdb holds here is the immuneACCESS table cut down to in-frame rearrangements. Part of the clones is not present; checked against another copy, under half of the missing clones reflect an unresolved V gene, and the others are unexplained. V, J and clone size derive from that table, while D and trimming were established from the DNA sequence. The sample table shows around 1.9 million clones, and roughly 91% are seen once. The ten largest clones add up to 1.5% to 2% of the sample.

General conclusions and limits of the study: Sharing across several donors was observed for roughly 5% of naive CD4, over 3% of naive CD8, 2% to 2.5% of memory CD4, and about 0.38% of memory CD8 clonotypes. Sampling was restricted to blood, and TCR repertoires in tissues likely differ from the TCR repertoires found in blood. Based on pairwise subsampling, the degree of clonotype sharing among donors was expected to be affected by sequencing depth. The small number of donors limited the genetic and exposure-history diversity represented. Larger estimated clonotype richness was generally found for naive subsets than for memory subsets. Even with the large sequencing depth, rarefaction of the sorted-subset datasets indicated that sequencing was incomplete. Clonotypes shared by all four sorted-subset donors showed higher generation probabilities than non-shared clonotypes.

The origin of this receptor is a man aged 18 to 35 in good health. Some clones in this sample may be carry-over from other donors' samples. The sample consisted of naive CD8+ T cells from PBMCs. The label giving this sample's cell subset or site can be read as: CD45RA+CCR7+. The sequence joins TRBV28 to TRBJ1-1, with the D gene call left open. The CDR3 here reads CASSFFGTEAFF. The DNA sequence is given as TGTGCCAGCAGTTTTTTTGGCACTGAAGCTTTCTTT.